Presented here are 28 T cell receptor beta chains from one specimen sequenced in a study of radiation and T cells in renal cell carcinoma. The protocol was immunoSEQ multiplex PCR, while the TCRdb copy is restricted to in-frame clones and leaves out a portion. Of about 130,000 clones detected, nearly 90% appear once; the ten largest clones hold approximately 12%. Time point reported: baseline pretreatment blood. Treatment in this sample: 15 Gy SBRT to primary tumor, nephrectomy 4 weeks later. Sequencing used blood, obtained from a patient whose treatment included radiotherapy and nephrectomy. These receptors were obtained from a woman in her fifties or sixties with renal cell carcinoma.

The chain couples TRBV2 to TRBJ2-2; 10 positions agree with TRBD1. Germline lookup yields CDR1 SNHLY and CDR2 FYNNEI. Trimming cost V 6 bases and J 2 bases; bases outside gene matches: 0. This CDR3 has 14 amino acids. The CDR3 DNA reads as TGTGCCAGCAGGACAGGGGGCAACACCGGGGAGCTGTTTTTT. Its protein product is CASRTGGNTGELFF.

This chain connects TRBV7-9 to TRBJ1-3, with no clear D. This CDR3 is 13 amino acids long. Germline CDR1 reads SEHNR; CDR2 reads FQNEAQ (reference sequence). The V end lost 11 bases, the J end lost 0 bases, and 11 bases lay between the germline ends. In nucleotides, the CDR3 is TGTGCCTCCGCCCCTCCCTCTGGAAACACCATATATTTT. This translates into CASAPPSGNTIYF.

In DNA, the CDR3 is TGTGCCAGAGCCAACTACTCCTACAATGAGCAGTTCTTC. Amino acid sequence: CARANYSYNEQFF. This chain uses TRBV2 with TRBJ2-1; D ambiguous. CDR1 SNHLY and CDR2 FYNNEI come from the germline V gene. V was shortened by 9 bases and J by 0 bases, with 9 bases between the two germline ends. This CDR3 spans 13 amino acids.

This chain's CDR3 is CASSHVTGLSGANVLTF. Written as DNA, the CDR3 is TGCGCCAGCAGCCACGTGACAGGCCTCTCTGGGGCCAACGTCCTGACTTTC. This chain connects TRBV4-1 to TRBJ2-6; TRBD1 is a possible D gene (6 bases). The CDR3 runs 17 residues. Deletions cut 3 bases from V and 0 bases from J, with 12 bases between. The V gene's germline CDR1 is MGHRA and CDR2 YSYEKL.

V is TRBV6-6 and J is TRBJ1-1; D might be TRBD1 (6 bases). Trimming took off 4 bases at V and 0 bases at J, with 15 bases between the two ends. CDR1 and CDR2 (germline): MNHNY, SVGAGI (reference sequence). This CDR3 spans 16 amino acids. CDR3: CASSSPRQDMNTEAFF. CDR3 sequence (DNA): TGTGCCAGCAGTTCGCCGAGACAGGATATGAACACTGAAGCTTTCTTT.

The chain is built from TRBV4-1 and TRBJ2-2, with D tentatively TRBD1 (6 bases). The CDR3 sequence is 17 residues long. Germline V lookup: CDR1 MGHRA, CDR2 YSYEKL. Trimming removed 4 bases at V and 4 bases at J, with 19 bases between. In DNA, the CDR3 is TGCGCCAGCAGCCCAGCCAGTCAGGGGTACCGCACCGGGGAGCTGTTTTTT. Amino acid sequence: CASSPASQGYRTGELFF.

V and J are TRBV11-3 and TRBJ2-3, with 16 bases lining up with TRBD2. Germline CDR1 is SGHNT and CDR2 is YENEEA. The V segment lost 5 bases and the J segment 3 bases; nucleotides outside the gene matches: 5. The CDR3 is 17 amino acids. DNA of the CDR3: TGTGCCAGCAGCCCCGGGACTAGCGGGGGGGCTACAGATACGCAGTATTTT. Translated: CASSPGTSGGATDTQYF. The entire variable domain, with the rest obtained from reference TRBV11-3 and TRBJ2-3, is as follows: EAGVVQSPRYKIIEKKQPVAFWCNPISGHNTLYWYLQNLGQGPELLIRYENEEAVDDSQLPKDRFSAERLKGVDSTLKIQPAELGDSAVYLCASSPGTSGGATDTQYFGPGTRLTVL.

The chain has TRBV7-2 and TRBJ2-1; 9 bases are shared with TRBD2. The CDR3 runs 15 residues. Germline lookup yields CDR1 SGHTA and CDR2 FQGNSA. The V segment lost 2 bases and the J segment 7 bases; nucleotides outside the gene matches: 6. CDR3 amino acids: CASSLWAGGRNEQFF. Written as DNA, the CDR3 is TGTGCCAGCAGCTTATGGGCGGGGGGGCGTAATGAGCAGTTCTTC.

CDR3 loop: CASSSYIYGYTF. The CDR3, as DNA: TGTGCCAGCAGCTCGTACATCTATGGCTACACCTTC. The chain combines TRBV11-2 with TRBJ1-2; D remains unclear. The CDR3 runs 12 residues. With 4 bases removed from V and 4 bases from J, the gap between germline ends came to 7 bases. The germline gives CDR1 SGHAT, CDR2 FQNNGV.

V usage is TRBV7-9 and J usage is TRBJ2-5, with D tentatively TRBD2 (6 bases). Trimming left V 5 bases short and J 3 bases short, with 19 bases between. This CDR3 is 16 amino acids long. Germline V gives CDR1 SEHNR, CDR2 FQNEAQ (reference sequence). The CDR3 reads CASSAWGTAGKETQYF. The CDR3 region has the DNA TGTGCCAGCAGCGCGTGGGGAACGGCGGGGAAAGAGACCCAGTACTTC.

The chain couples TRBV6-1 to TRBJ1-5; a possible D gene is TRBD1 (5 bases). The CDR3 is 14 residues long. Germline lookup yields CDR1 MNHNS and CDR2 SASEGT. V shed 3 bases and J shed 3 bases, with 9 bases lying between them. CDR3 in amino acids: CASSDSGNNQPQHF. The CDR3 bases are TGTGCCAGCAGTGATTCAGGGAACAATCAGCCCCAGCATTTT.

This clone was detected once. V gene TRBV19 combines with J gene TRBJ2-7, with TRBD1 as a possible D gene (6 bases). Germline lookup yields CDR1 LNHDA and CDR2 SQIVND (reference sequence). The CDR3 spans 14 residues. V was trimmed by 4 bases and J by 1 base, leaving 11 bases between them. CDR3 loop: CASSTAGVSYEQYF. The CDR3, as DNA: TGTGCCAGTAGTACGGCAGGGGTTTCCTACGAGCAGTACTTC.

The chain recombines TRBV11-2 with TRBJ2-3, with D possibly matching TRBD1 (6 bases). Between the trimmed V and J ends, which lost 4 bases and 1 base, there was a span of 12 bases. This CDR3 region has 15 residues. The V gene's germline CDR1 is SGHAT and CDR2 FQNNGV. In DNA form, the CDR3 reads TGTGCCAGCAGCTCCCCCGACAGGCGCACAGATACGCAGTATTTT. Amino acid sequence: CASSSPDRRTDTQYF.

CDR3 in amino acids: CASSLDQGQHNEQFF. The CDR3 DNA sequence: TGTGCCAGCAGCTTAGATCAAGGTCAGCACAATGAGCAGTTCTTC. The V and J genes are TRBV11-3 and TRBJ2-1; D ambiguous. The ends were cut back, 0 bases at V and 5 bases at J, with 11 bases in the middle. The CDR3 has 15 amino acids. CDR1 and CDR2 (germline): SGHNT, YENEEA.

The gene calls are TRBV7-2 and TRBJ1-3; D ambiguous. Deletions cut 5 bases from V and 0 bases from J, with 11 bases between. Germline values: CDR1 SGHTA, CDR2 FQGNSA. This CDR3 comprises 15 residues. CDR3 DNA: TGTGCCAGCAGCCCGGACGACCGCTCTGGAAACACCATATATTTT. As protein: CASSPDDRSGNTIYF.

V is TRBV6-9 and J is TRBJ2-6; no reliable D call. This CDR3 is built from 18 residues. Germline assignment: CDR1 MNHGY and CDR2 SVAAGI. The V gene lost 9 bases and the J gene lost 0 bases, with 21 bases spanning the gap. The CDR3 is CARGLSRSIFSGANVLTF. The CDR3, as DNA: TGTGCCAGAGGGCTCTCGAGGAGCATTTTCTCTGGGGCCAACGTCCTGACTTTC.

The chain has TRBV5-8 and TRBJ1-6; D is uncertain. Germline V gene lookup returns CDR1 SGHTS and CDR2 YDEGEE. This CDR3 is 17 amino acids long. With 0 bases removed from V and 0 bases from J, the gap between germline ends came to 10 bases. CDR3 residues: CASSLVYGDSYNSPLHF. CDR3 nucleotides: TGTGCCAGCAGCTTGGTGTACGGGGACTCCTATAATTCACCCCTCCACTTT.

The CDR3 DNA follows: TGCGCCAGCAGCTTTGGCAGGGGACGAGAGACCCAGTACTTC. As protein: CASSFGRGRETQYF. This chain joins TRBV5-1 and TRBJ2-5; perhaps TRBD1 as D (6 bases). This CDR3 spans 14 amino acids. Germline loops: CDR1 SGHRS, CDR2 YFSETQ. V lost 2 bases to trimming and J lost 4 bases, with 12 bases between them.

The J gene is TRBJ1-1, the V gene TRBV18; tentatively, D is TRBD1 (5 bases). Deletions cut 3 bases from V and 3 bases from J, with 11 bases between. The CDR3 contains 14 residues. Per germline, CDR1 KGHSH and CDR2 LQKENI. CDR3: CASSPSWGDTEAFF. For the CDR3, the DNA is TGTGCCAGCTCACCGAGTTGGGGCGACACTGAAGCTTTCTTT.

The chain uses TRBV19 and TRBJ2-5, with 12 bases identical to TRBD2. This CDR3 comprises 17 residues. With 6 bases clipped from V and 5 bases from J, the junction kept 13 bases outside the gene matches. Germline V gene lookup returns CDR1 LNHDA and CDR2 SQIVND (reference sequence). The CDR3 here is CASSQSSSGGAYETQYF. Here the CDR3 DNA reads TGTGCCAGTAGCCAATCTTCTAGCGGGGGGGCCTATGAGACCCAGTACTTC. The whole variable domain, remainder taken from reference TRBV19 and TRBJ2-5, is DGGITQSPKYLFRKEGQNVTLSCEQNLNHDAMYWYRQDPGQGLRLIYYSQIVNDFQKGDIAEGYSVSREKKESFPLTVTSAQKNPTAFYLCASSQSSSGGAYETQYFGPGTRLLVL.

The table lists this clone with a count of one. The gene calls are TRBV5-4 and TRBJ2-5; 8 positions agree with TRBD1. The CDR3 extends over 14 amino acids. Germline V gene lookup returns CDR1 SGHNT and CDR2 YYREEE (reference sequence). The ends lost 5 bases at V and 1 base at J; junction bases unmatched: 4. The CDR3 here is CASRTGGSQETQYF. DNA of the CDR3: TGTGCCAGCAGAACAGGGGGGTCCCAAGAGACCCAGTACTTC.

The chain employs TRBV10-1 and TRBJ1-2; 8 bases match TRBD1. The CDR3 sequence is 13 residues long. The germline CDR1 and CDR2 sequences are WNHNN and SYGVQD (reference sequence). The junction had 4 bases not matched to a gene; V was cut back by 5 bases and J by 5 bases. The CDR3 bases are TGCGCCAGCAGTTCGGACAGGGATTATGGCTACACCTTC. Its protein is CASSSDRDYGYTF.

This chain links TRBV19 with TRBJ1-6; D unresolved. This CDR3 region has 16 residues. Trimming cost V 2 bases and J 3 bases, with 11 bases left between them. Germline CDR1 reads LNHDA; CDR2 reads SQIVND (reference sequence). CDR3 nucleotides: TGTGCCAGTAGTATAAACCCCGGGAACTATAATTCACCCCTCCACTTT. Amino acid sequence: CASSINPGNYNSPLHF.

This chain joins TRBV7-2 and TRBJ2-5; TRBD1 aligns across 8 bases. With 7 bases clipped from V and 5 bases from J, the junction kept 9 bases outside the gene matches. The CDR3 sequence is 14 residues long. The germline gives CDR1 SGHTA, CDR2 FQGNSA. CDR3 bases: TGTGCCAGCACCCGGCAGGGGGCAGGGGAGACCCAGTACTTC. Protein: CASTRQGAGETQYF.

The chain employs TRBV6-5 and TRBJ1-1; D gene uncertain. Germline assignment: CDR1 MNHEY and CDR2 SVGAGI. The CDR3 length is 13 residues. Trimming took 6 bases from V and 6 from J, leaving 14 bases between them. The CDR3: CASRNGEAAEAFF. The CDR3 coding sequence is TGTGCCAGCAGAAACGGGGAGGCGGCTGAAGCTTTCTTT.

The J gene is TRBJ1-2, the V gene TRBV7-9; 7 bases agree with TRBD1. The V segment lost 5 bases and the J segment 0 bases; nucleotides outside the gene matches: 6. Per germline, CDR1 SEHNR and CDR2 FQNEAQ (reference sequence). This CDR3 is built from 15 residues. The CDR3 sequence is CASSQNRGANYGYTF. The CDR3 region has the DNA TGTGCCAGCAGCCAAAACAGGGGCGCTAACTATGGCTACACCTTC.

The rearrangement uses TRBV12-5 and TRBJ2-1; 10 bases match TRBD1. The junction had 14 bases not matched to a gene; V was cut back by 7 bases and J by 5 bases. This CDR3 spans 17 amino acids. Germline assignment: CDR1 LGHNT and CDR2 FRNRAP. Written as DNA, the CDR3 is TGTGCTAGTGCCTTCAATTGGGTGGGACAGGGGAACAATGAGCAGTTCTTC. It encodes CASAFNWVGQGNNEQFF. Full variable domain (rest looked up from reference TRBV12-5 and TRBJ2-1): DARVTQTPRHKVTEMGQEVTMRCQPILGHNTVFWYRQTMMQGLELLAYFRNRAPLDDSGMPKDRFSAEMPDATLATLKIQPSEPRDSAVYFCASAFNWVGQGNNEQFFGPGTRLTVL.

V and J are TRBV19 and TRBJ1-6, with D possibly matching TRBD1 (5 bases). The V end lost 4 bases, the J end lost 4 bases, and 11 bases lay between the germline ends. This CDR3 region has 15 residues. Germline lookup yields CDR1 LNHDA and CDR2 SQIVND (reference sequence). The CDR3 coding sequence is TGTGCCAGTAGTACGGCCGGGACGTATAATTCACCCCTCCACTTT. Translating it yields CASSTAGTYNSPLHF.